The 12 T cell receptor beta chains listed next were all sequenced from one sample in a study of T cell repertoires in cytomegalovirus infection. In TCRdb, the reads were re-called with MiXCR into one record per CDR3 protein. The data hold around 450,000 distinct CDR3 sequences, with around 10% observed a single time. Material: PBMCs. Receptor source: a human donor in good health (CMV status not recorded). Some clones in this sample may be carry-over from other donors' samples.

This clonotype was observed a handful of times. This chain joins TRBV20-1 and TRBJ2-1; D gene uncertain. Germline CDR1 and CDR2: DFQATT and SNEGSKA (reference sequence). CDR3 size: 12 residues. Trimming pared 0 bases from V and 9 bases from J, leaving 9 bases between. The CDR3 region is CSARDVPTEQFF. CDR3 sequence (DNA): TGCAGTGCTAGAGATGTACCGACTGAGCAGTTCTTC.

This clonotype was recorded at least ten times. The chain combines TRBV28 with TRBJ2-1; tentative D call: TRBD1 (6 bases). The CDR3 runs to 14 residues. CDR1 and CDR2 from the germline V gene are MDHEN and SYDVKM. With 6 bases removed from V and 8 bases from J, the gap between germline ends came to 17 bases. The CDR3 region is CASSLGAGPDEQFF. The DNA for the CDR3 is TGTGCCAGCAGCTTGGGGGCAGGGCCCGATGAGCAGTTCTTC.

The rearrangement uses TRBV29-1 and TRBJ2-7; the D gene is possibly TRBD1 (6 bases). V lost 3 bases and J lost 4, with 19 bases in between. The CDR3 consists of 15 residues. Germline loops: CDR1 SQVTM, CDR2 ANQGSEA. For the CDR3, the DNA is TGCAGCGTTGAGGGCAGGGGAGCGGAATCGTACGAGCAGTACTTC. It specifies CSVEGRGAESYEQYF.

This clonotype was recorded at least ten times. The CDR3 protein is CASSLLHRGSYEQYF. The CDR3 DNA reads as TGTGCCAGCAGTTTGCTCCACCGGGGCTCCTACGAGCAGTACTTC. The chain carries TRBV11-2 and TRBJ2-7, with a tentative D call TRBD2 (5 bases). The V end lost 6 bases, the J end lost 0 bases, and 15 bases lay between the germline ends. Germline-derived CDR1 and CDR2 are SGHAT and FQNNGV. The CDR3 has 15 amino acids.

This clonotype has at least ten counts. The rearrangement links TRBV2 to TRBJ1-2; D possibly corresponds to TRBD1 (6 bases). CDR3 size: 11 residues. The V and J ends lost 9 bases and 4 bases respectively, with 9 bases between them. Germline V gene lookup returns CDR1 SNHLY and CDR2 FYNNEI. The CDR3 coding sequence is TGTGCCAGGCAGGGGATCTATGGCTACACCTTC. Protein: CARQGIYGYTF.

The chain employs TRBV9 and TRBJ1-1; D uncertain. Germline-derived CDR1 and CDR2 are SGDLS and YYNGEE. CDR3 length equals 14 residues. Trimming stripped 0 bases from V and 3 bases from J, with 9 bases between. CDR3 in amino acids: CASSVVPEYTEAFF. CDR3 DNA: TGTGCCAGCAGCGTAGTGCCGGAATACACTGAAGCTTTCTTT.

This clonotype turned up a few times. V and J are TRBV14 and TRBJ1-6; tentatively, D is TRBD1 (6 bases). In germline, CDR1 is SGHDN, CDR2 FVKESK. V was pared by 4 bases and J by 7 bases, with 11 bases between. This CDR3 is 14 amino acids long. Here the CDR3 reads CASSLQGKNSPLHF. CDR3 bases: TGTGCCAGCAGCCTACAGGGAAAGAATTCACCCCTCCACTTT.

This clonotype was counted many times. The rearrangement joins TRBV7-2 to TRBJ1-1; D is unclear. CDR1 and CDR2 (germline): SGHTA, FQGNSA. V gave up 1 base and J gave up 1 base, with 10 bases separating them. This CDR3 is 15 amino acids long. The CDR3 DNA reads TGTGCCAGCAGCTTAGTGGTACAGACGAACACTGAAGCTTTCTTT. Translated, it gives CASSLVVQTNTEAFF. Full variable domain (outside the CDR3, taken from reference TRBV7-2 and TRBJ1-1): GAGVSQSPSNKVTEKGKDVELRCDPISGHTALYWYRQSLGQGLEFLIYFQGNSAPDKSGLPSDRFSAERTGGSVSTLTIQRTQQEDSAVYLCASSLVVQTNTEAFFGQGTRLTVV.

At least ten counts were recorded for this clonotype. The chain has TRBV7-8 and TRBJ2-5; 9 bases align to TRBD2. J was trimmed by 5 bases and V by 1 base; bases with no gene match: 5. CDR1 SGHVS and CDR2 FQNEAQ come from the germline V gene. The CDR3 has 15 residues. The CDR3: CASSLGEAGGETQYF. The CDR3 DNA follows: TGTGCCAGCAGCTTAGGAGAGGCGGGGGGGGAGACCCAGTACTTC.

The J gene is TRBJ1-4, the V gene TRBV29-1, with 7 bases identical to TRBD1. CDR1 and CDR2 from the germline V gene are SQVTM and ANQGSEA. Trimming took 4 bases from V and 8 from J; bases not matched to a gene: 10. CDR3 length equals 14 residues. The CDR3 bases are TGCAGCGTTGGGCGACAGGGAAGGGACGAAAAACTGTTTTTT. Its protein product is CSVGRQGRDEKLFF. Full variable domain (missing parts from reference TRBV29-1 and TRBJ1-4): SAVISQKPSRDICQRGTSLTIQCQVDSQVTMMFWYRQQPGQSLTLIATANQGSEATYESGFVIDKFPISRPNLTFSTLTVSNMSPEDSSIYLCSVGRQGRDEKLFFGSGTQLSVL.

This clonotype has at least ten counts. V usage is TRBV7-3 and J usage is TRBJ2-3, with D possibly TRBD2 on 5 matching bases. The CDR3 contains 16 residues. Germline CDR1 is SGHTA and CDR2 is FQGTGA. Trimming shortened V by 4 bases and J by 2 bases, and 16 bases separated the two germline ends. The CDR3 bases are TGTGCCAGCAGCTCCGGGGTCAGTGGGTACACAGATACGCAGTATTTT. Its protein product is CASSSGVSGYTDTQYF. Based on the CDR3 plus reference TRBV7-3 and TRBJ2-3, the full variable domain is GAGVSQTPSNKVTEKGKYVELRCDPISGHTALYWYRQSLGQGPEFLIYFQGTGAADDSGLPNDRFFAVRPEGSVSTLKIQRTERGDSAVYLCASSSGVSGYTDTQYFGPGTRLTVL.

The CDR3 nucleotides read TGCGCCAGCAGCTTGGAGGATAGTCGGAGGCAGACCCAGTACTTC. Its translation is CASSLEDSRRQTQYF. The chain has TRBV5-1 and TRBJ2-5; maybe TRBD2 (5 bases). Between the trimmed V and J ends, which lost 0 bases and 6 bases, there was a span of 15 bases. This CDR3 is built from 15 residues. Germline CDR1 reads SGHRS; CDR2 reads YFSETQ.